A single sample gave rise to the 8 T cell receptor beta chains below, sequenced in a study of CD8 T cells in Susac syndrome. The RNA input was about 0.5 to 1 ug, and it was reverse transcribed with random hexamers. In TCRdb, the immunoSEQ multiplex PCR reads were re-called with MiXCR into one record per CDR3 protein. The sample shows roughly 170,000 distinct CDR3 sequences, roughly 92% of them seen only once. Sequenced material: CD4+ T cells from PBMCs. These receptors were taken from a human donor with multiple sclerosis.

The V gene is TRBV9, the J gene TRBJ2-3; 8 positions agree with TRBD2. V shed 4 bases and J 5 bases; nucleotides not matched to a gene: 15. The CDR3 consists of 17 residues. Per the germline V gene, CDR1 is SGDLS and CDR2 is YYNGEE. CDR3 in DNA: TGTGCCAGCAGCATAACCCAACCGGGAGGGTGGGGAGATACGCAGTATTTT. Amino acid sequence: CASSITQPGGWGDTQYF.

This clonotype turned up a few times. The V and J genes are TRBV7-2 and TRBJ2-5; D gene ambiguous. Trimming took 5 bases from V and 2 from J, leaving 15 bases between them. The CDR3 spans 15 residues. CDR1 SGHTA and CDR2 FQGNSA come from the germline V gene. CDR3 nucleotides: TGTGCCAGCAGCATACCGGATAGTATTCAAGAGACCCAGTACTTC. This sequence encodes CASSIPDSIQETQYF.

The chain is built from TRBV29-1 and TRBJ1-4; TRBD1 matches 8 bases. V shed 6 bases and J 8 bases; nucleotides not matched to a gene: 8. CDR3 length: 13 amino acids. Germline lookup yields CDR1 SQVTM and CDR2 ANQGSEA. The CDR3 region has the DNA TGCAGCGTCGTGGACAGGGTTTTCGAAAAACTGTTTTTT. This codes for CSVVDRVFEKLFF.

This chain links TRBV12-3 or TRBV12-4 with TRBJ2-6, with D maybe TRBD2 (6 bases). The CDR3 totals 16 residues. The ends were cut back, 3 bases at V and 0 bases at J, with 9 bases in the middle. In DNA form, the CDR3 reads TGTGCCAGCAGTTTCGCGGGGAGCTCTGGGGCCAACGTCCTGACTTTC. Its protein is CASSFAGSSGANVLTF.

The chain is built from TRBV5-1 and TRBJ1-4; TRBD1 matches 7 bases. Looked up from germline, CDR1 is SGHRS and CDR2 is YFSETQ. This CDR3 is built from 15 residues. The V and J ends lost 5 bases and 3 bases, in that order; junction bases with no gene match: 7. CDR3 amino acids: CASRRQGGANEKLFF. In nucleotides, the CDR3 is TGCGCCAGCAGAAGACAGGGCGGGGCTAATGAAAAACTGTTTTTT. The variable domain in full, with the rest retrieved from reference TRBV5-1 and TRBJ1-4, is KAGVTQTPRYLIKTRGQQVTLSCSPISGHRSVSWYQQTPGQGLQFLFEYFSETQRNKGNFPGRFSGRQFSNSRSEMNVSTLELGDSALYLCASRRQGGANEKLFFGSGTQLSVL.

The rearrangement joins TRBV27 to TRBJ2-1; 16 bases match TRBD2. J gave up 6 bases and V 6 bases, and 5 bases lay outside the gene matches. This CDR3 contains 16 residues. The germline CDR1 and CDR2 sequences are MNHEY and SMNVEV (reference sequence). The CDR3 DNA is TGTGCCAGCAGGAGGGGACTAGCGGGAGGGTTCAATGAGCAGTTCTTC. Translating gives CASRRGLAGGFNEQFF.

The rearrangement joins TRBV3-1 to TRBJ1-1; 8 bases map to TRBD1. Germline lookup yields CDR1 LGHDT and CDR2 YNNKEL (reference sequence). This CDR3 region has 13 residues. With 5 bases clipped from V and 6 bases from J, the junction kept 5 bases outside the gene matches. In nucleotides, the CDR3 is TGTGCCAGCAGCTTCCAACAGGGGGCTGAAGCTTTCTTT. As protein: CASSFQQGAEAFF.

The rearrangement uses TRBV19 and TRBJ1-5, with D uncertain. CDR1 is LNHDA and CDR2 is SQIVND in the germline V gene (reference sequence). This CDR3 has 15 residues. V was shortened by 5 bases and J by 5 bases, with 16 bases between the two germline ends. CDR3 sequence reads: CASSALKGSDQPQHF. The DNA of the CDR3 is TGTGCCAGTAGTGCCCTCAAGGGATCAGATCAGCCCCAGCATTTT.